These T cell receptor beta chains were read from a single sample in a study of blood T cell repertoires in COVID-19. Method: immunoSEQ multiplex PCR; TCRdb's copy keeps in-frame clones and lacks some. The table includes about 77,000 clones, around 77% detected once. The specimen sequenced was peripheral blood. Receptors originate from a man between 65 and 80 years old with active or convalescent COVID-19. CDR3s include the opening cysteine and the closing phenylalanine or tryptophan. A D gene is named only where the DNA matches it firmly. Only some rows state a clone size, as once, few, many or a class for expanded clones.

j_call d_call clone_size v_call cdr3_aa cdr3_nt
TRBJ2-3 TRBD2 - TRBV11-2 CASSFSGGSTDTQYF TGTGCCAGCAGCTTTAGCGGGGGTAGCACAGATACGCAGTATTTT
TRBJ1-3 - - TRBV7-2 CASSLDLVLSSGNTIYF TGTGCCAGCAGCTTAGACTTGGTGTTAAGCTCTGGAAACACCATATATTTT
TRBJ2-3 - - TRBV21-1 CASSKAVNTQYF TGTGCCAGCAGCAAGGCTGTGAATACGCAGTATTTT
TRBJ1-6 - once TRBV2 CASSRREVGNSPLHF TGTGCCAGCAGTCGGAGAGAGGTTGGAAATTCACCCCTCCACTTT
TRBJ1-5 - - TRBV2 CASSARGDNQPQHF TGTGCCAGCAGTGCTAGGGGCGACAATCAGCCCCAGCATTTT
TRBJ1-1 TRBD1 - TRBV14 CASSQRTGGFEAFF TGTGCCAGCAGCCAGAGGACAGGGGGCTTTGAAGCTTTCTTT
TRBJ1-6 TRBD1 few TRBV6-5 CATNDLQGSNSPLHF TGTGCCACCAACGACCTACAGGGGTCAAATTCACCCCTCCACTTT
TRBJ2-3 - - TRBV5-1 CASSLDGRAEDTQYF TGCGCCAGCAGCTTGGACGGCAGGGCTGAAGATACGCAGTATTTT
TRBJ2-7 - - TRBV24-1 CATSDLDFGVGYEQYF TGTGCCACCAGTGATTTGGATTTCGGGGTCGGGTACGAGCAGTACTTC
TRBJ1-1 - once TRBV19 CASSIRDGDTEAFF TGTGCCAGTAGTATCAGGGATGGGGACACTGAAGCTTTCTTT
TRBJ2-1 TRBD2 - TRBV14 CASSQLAGPYNEQFF TGTGCCAGCAGTCAGTTAGCGGGACCATACAATGAGCAGTTCTTC
TRBJ2-7 - few TRBV19 CASSIRGISYEQYF TGTGCCAGTAGTATCAGAGGCATCTCCTACGAGCAGTACTTC
TRBJ2-1 TRBD2 - TRBV13 CASSSEVGTSGGPGQFF TGTGCCAGCAGCTCTGAGGTCGGGACTAGCGGGGGACCGGGGCAGTTCTTC
TRBJ1-6 - - TRBV12-3/TRBV12-4 CASRPEGNSPLHF TGTGCCAGCAGGCCCGAGGGTAATTCACCCCTCCACTTT
TRBJ1-5 - - TRBV6-6 CASSYGGENQPQHF TGTGCCAGCAGTTACGGGGGGGAGAATCAGCCCCAGCATTTT
TRBJ1-5 - - TRBV2 CASRGGPTSGNQPQHF TGTGCCAGCAGGGGGGGGCCGACAAGCGGCAATCAGCCCCAGCATTTT
TRBJ2-5 - - TRBV27 CASSLQGGQETQYF TGTGCCAGCAGTTTACAGGGGGGTCAAGAGACCCAGTACTTC
TRBJ2-2 TRBD2 - TRBV5-4 CASSWGRGGRTGELFF TGTGCCAGCAGCTGGGGACGGGGGGGCCGAACCGGGGAGCTGTTTTTT
TRBJ1-3 - - TRBV6-1 CASSDRWSSGNTIYF TGTGCCAGCAGTGATCGGTGGAGCTCTGGAAACACCATATATTTT
TRBJ2-7 TRBD2 - TRBV28 CASSLGGEGSYEQYF TGTGCCAGCAGTTTAGGGGGGGAAGGCTCCTACGAGCAGTACTTC
TRBJ2-7 - - TRBV6-5 CASTSSYEQYF TGTGCCAGCACTAGCTCCTACGAGCAGTACTTC
TRBJ2-1 - once TRBV28 CASTSGQSSYNEQFF TGTGCCAGCACCTCGGGACAATCGTCCTACAATGAGCAGTTCTTC
TRBJ1-1 - few TRBV6-5 CASYVYTEAFF TGTGCCAGCTATGTATACACTGAAGCTTTCTTT
TRBJ1-2 - - TRBV3-1/TRBV3-2 CASSQRTNYGYTF TGTGCCAGCAGCCAGAGGACTAACTATGGCTACACCTTC
TRBJ2-7 - once TRBV5-1 CASSTTGDWREQYF TGCGCCAGCAGCACGACAGGAGATTGGCGCGAGCAGTACTTC